What follows are 5 T cell receptor beta chains derived from one specimen sequenced in a study of naive and memory T cell subsets. Study-wide results and caveats: Possibly reflecting memory cells re-expressing CD45RA, a few larger clonotypes occurred in naive repertoires, especially CD8.

The beta constant-region primer was an equimolar mix of two oligonucleotides covering TRBC1 and TRBC2. Four rounds of PCR amplified the ligated cDNA using nested alpha and beta constant-region primers plus SP2. TCRdb called the UMI-ligation and nested PCR reads again in MiXCR, with one record for every CDR3 protein. This table has around 160,000 distinct CDR3 sequences, over 20% appearing once. These TCRs' antigens remain unknown. The source material was naive CD4+ T cells from blood. These receptors all stem from a human donor in good health.

This clonotype appeared a few times. This chain links TRBV11-2 with TRBJ1-2; D uncertain. V dropped 2 bases and J dropped 3 bases, with 10 bases sitting between them. CDR1 is SGHAT, CDR2 FQNNGV, per germline. CDR3 size: 14 residues. CDR3 region: CASSLTDGYYGYTF. CDR3 DNA sequence: TGTGCCAGCAGCTTAACTGACGGATACTATGGCTACACCTTC.

This clonotype came up a few times. The chain employs TRBV6-2 or TRBV6-3 and TRBJ2-1; the match to TRBD1 covers 9 bases. The length of the CDR3 is 14 residues. Germline V gene data show CDR1 as MNHEY and CDR2 as SVGEGT. Germline trimming cut 6 bases from V and 6 bases from J; bases unmatched to any gene: 6. CDR3 DNA sequence: TGTGCCAGCAGAACAGGGGGCAGGATCAATGAGCAGTTCTTC. Its protein is CASRTGGRINEQFF.

This clonotype was counted only a few times. This chain links TRBV11-1 with TRBJ2-1; the D is unclear. This CDR3 has 15 residues. The germline V gene has CDR1 SGHAT and CDR2 FQDESV (reference sequence). Trimming stripped 7 bases from V and 8 bases from J, with 21 bases between. CDR3 protein: CASTPGKPSLDEQFF. The CDR3 DNA is TGTGCCAGCACGCCCGGAAAGCCGAGTCTGGATGAGCAGTTCTTC.

The CDR3 sequence: CASGDGAGNTIYF. DNA of the CDR3: TGCGCCAGCGGCGACGGGGCGGGAAACACCATATATTTT. J is TRBJ1-3 and V is TRBV4-3; D might be TRBD1 (5 bases). Trimming removed 8 bases from V and 4 bases from J, with 12 bases in between. Germline CDR1 and CDR2: LGHNA and YSLEER. The CDR3 consists of 13 residues.

The chain is built from TRBV24-1 and TRBJ2-5; D might be TRBD1 (6 bases). The CDR3 sequence is 13 residues long. Germline values: CDR1 KGHDR, CDR2 SFDVKD. The CDR3 here is CSLGQCDQETQYF. DNA of the CDR3: TGTAGCCTCGGACAGTGCGATCAAGAGACCCAGTACTTC.